This T cell receptor (beta chain) was obtained from a study of cytotoxic CD8 clonotypes in ibrutinib-treated CLL. TCRdb keeps only in-frame clones here, not all; method: immunoSEQ multiplex PCR. The sample contains more than 150,000 clones, around 72% of which appear only once. Between the trimmed V and J ends, which lost 4 bases and 6 bases, there was a span of 6 bases. The CDR3 sequence is 11 residues long. Per the germline V gene, CDR1 is SGDLS and CDR2 is YYNGEE. The material sequenced was PBMCs, taken after 24 months of ibrutinib treatment. This TCR was sampled from a human donor with chronic lymphocytic leukemia. This sequence joins TRBV9 and TRBJ2-3, with D hard to call. CDR3: CASSNVDTQYF. The CDR3 DNA reads as TGTGCCAGCAGCAATGTTGATACGCAGTATTTT.